These 29 T cell receptor beta chains came from one sample sequenced in a study of shared clonotypes between healthy human individuals. CD8 cells regarded as naive lacked CD45RO, were positively chosen for CCR7, and omitted terminally differentiated effector memory CD45RA+ cells. Profiling relied on immunoSEQ multiplex PCR, and the TCRdb table lists in-frame clones only, not all of them. The profile shows approximately 2,200,000 clones, 85% to 95% of them singletons. Material for sequencing was naive CD8+ T cells from PBMCs. Receptor source: a man aged 18 to 29 in good health. Some clones in this sample may be carry-over from other donors' samples.

V is TRBV5-1 and J is TRBJ2-7; no reliable D call. In germline, CDR1 is SGHRS, CDR2 YFSETQ. Trimming stripped 2 bases from V and 0 bases from J, with 9 bases between. This CDR3 spans 14 amino acids. The CDR3 bases are TGCGCCAGCAGCTTCGGCGGTAACTCCTACGAGCAGTACTTC. It translates to CASSFGGNSYEQYF.

The rearrangement uses TRBV19 and TRBJ2-3; 10 bases are a match to TRBD1. Germline V gives CDR1 LNHDA, CDR2 SQIVND (reference sequence). After removal of 7 bases from V and 4 bases from J, the junction contained 8 bases not matched to a gene. The CDR3 length is 15 residues. CDR3 region: CASTQTGGGADTQYF. The CDR3 DNA reads TGTGCCAGTACACAGACAGGGGGCGGCGCAGATACGCAGTATTTT.

The count of this clone is one. The genes are TRBV10-3 and TRBJ2-1, with TRBD1 matching 7 bases. Germline V gives CDR1 ENHRY, CDR2 SYGVKD. V lost 4 bases and J lost 5; bases outside the gene matches: 5. The CDR3 sequence is 14 residues long. CDR3 coding DNA: TGTGCCATCAGTGGTAGGGACAGCCACAATGAGCAGTTCTTC. Translated: CAISGRDSHNEQFF.

This chain joins TRBV19 and TRBJ2-7; 9 bases match TRBD1. This CDR3 has 16 amino acids. Germline V gives CDR1 LNHDA, CDR2 SQIVND (reference sequence). J was trimmed by 3 bases and V by 4 bases; bases with no gene match: 10. CDR3 in amino acids: CASSTFYRGQLYEQYF. The CDR3 bases are TGTGCCAGTAGTACCTTCTACAGGGGGCAGCTCTACGAGCAGTACTTC.

The CDR3 protein is CSAKDQETQYF. The CDR3 DNA reads as TGCAGTGCTAAGGACCAAGAGACCCAGTACTTC. The chain recombines TRBV20-1 with TRBJ2-5; no definite D call. Trimming took 4 bases from V and 0 from J, leaving 3 bases between them. This CDR3 has 11 residues. In germline, CDR1 is DFQATT, CDR2 SNEGSKA (reference sequence).

The DNA for the CDR3 is TGTGCCAGTAGTATAGGACCCACGGGCGGGGAGCTGTTTTTT. Translated, it gives CASSIGPTGGELFF. The chain has TRBV19 and TRBJ2-2; the D is unclear. This CDR3 spans 14 amino acids. The germline V gene has CDR1 LNHDA and CDR2 SQIVND (reference sequence). Trimming shortened V by 1 base and J by 7 bases, and 10 bases separated the two germline ends.

The V gene is TRBV5-1, the J gene TRBJ2-1, with 8 positions matching TRBD2. V lost 2 bases, J lost 6 bases, and 7 bases stayed unmatched. This CDR3 is 15 amino acids long. Germline lookup yields CDR1 SGHRS and CDR2 YFSETQ. The CDR3: CASSLTGGYGNEQFF. CDR3 in DNA: TGCGCCAGCAGCTTAACGGGAGGGTATGGCAATGAGCAGTTCTTC.

This chain uses TRBV27 with TRBJ2-5; D uncertain. Trimming removed 6 bases from V and 1 base from J, with 15 bases in between. The germline gives CDR1 MNHEY, CDR2 SMNVEV (reference sequence). This CDR3 has 15 amino acids. In nucleotides, the CDR3 is TGTGCCAGCAGCCAATCCGCGCGTCCCCAAGAGACCCAGTACTTC. Its translation is CASSQSARPQETQYF.

CDR3 region: CASSQGPAGVHEQYF. The CDR3 coding sequence is TGCGCCAGCAGCCAAGGGCCAGCGGGAGTACACGAGCAGTACTTC. This chain joins TRBV4-3 and TRBJ2-7, with 8 bases lining up with TRBD2. The germline V gene encodes CDR1 LGHNA and CDR2 YSLEER. The CDR3 has 15 residues. V shed 1 base, J shed 5 bases, and the junction held 7 bases outside the gene matches.

The V call is TRBV28, the J call TRBJ2-1; D possibly corresponds to TRBD1 (6 bases). Trimming removed 8 bases at V and 4 bases at J, with 12 bases between. CDR1 is MDHEN and CDR2 is SYDVKM in the germline V gene. The CDR3 extends over 13 amino acids. CDR3 loop: CASYIDRYNEQFF. For the CDR3, the DNA is TGTGCCAGCTACATCGACAGGTACAATGAGCAGTTCTTC.

This chain joins TRBV11-2 and TRBJ1-2; possibly TRBD1 for D (5 bases). The CDR3 is 15 amino acids. The V and J ends lost 1 base and 8 bases respectively, with 17 bases between them. CDR1 and CDR2 (germline): SGHAT, FQNNGV. CDR3 nucleotide sequence: TGTGCCAGCAGCTTAGCTGCAGGGTCAGCGTCCGGCTACACCTTC. Its protein is CASSLAAGSASGYTF.

V gene TRBV5-6 combines with J gene TRBJ1-5, with D perhaps TRBD1 (5 bases). Trimming shortened V by 2 bases and J by 2 bases, and 11 bases separated the two germline ends. Looked up from germline, CDR1 is SGHDT and CDR2 is YYEEEE. The CDR3 is 15 amino acids. The CDR3 here is CASSFRGIGNQPQHF. The CDR3 DNA reads TGTGCCAGCAGCTTTCGGGGGATCGGCAATCAGCCCCAGCATTTT.

The V and J genes are TRBV27 and TRBJ2-5, with D tentatively TRBD1 (5 bases). The ends were cut back, 4 bases at V and 0 bases at J, with 9 bases in the middle. Germline lookup yields CDR1 MNHEY and CDR2 SMNVEV (reference sequence). This CDR3 is built from 14 residues. The CDR3 here is CASSSRAHQETQYF. The DNA for the CDR3 is TGTGCCAGCAGTTCCAGGGCACACCAAGAGACCCAGTACTTC.

CDR3 residues: CASILMGAGNEQFF. The CDR3, as DNA: TGTGCCAGCATTCTGATGGGAGCGGGTAATGAGCAGTTCTTC. This chain connects TRBV6-1 to TRBJ2-1, with D possibly being TRBD2 (6 bases). Per germline, CDR1 MNHNS and CDR2 SASEGT. V lost 7 bases, J lost 7 bases, and 17 bases lay in between. There are 14 residues in the CDR3.

The chain links TRBV13 to TRBJ2-7; D is possibly TRBD2 (5 bases). V was shortened by 3 bases and J by 3 bases, with 6 bases between the two germline ends. The V gene's germline CDR1 is PRHDT and CDR2 FYEKMQ (reference sequence). There are 12 residues in the CDR3. The CDR3 nucleotides are TGTGCCAGCAGCTTTCGGGGCTACGAGCAGTACTTC. Protein sequence: CASSFRGYEQYF.

This clone was seen a single time. V usage is TRBV11-2 and J usage is TRBJ1-1; D is unclear. Germline V gene data show CDR1 as SGHAT and CDR2 as FQNNGV. This CDR3 has 13 residues. V was clipped by 1 base and J by 6 bases, with 9 bases between them. CDR3 loop: CASSLALRAEAFF. Here the CDR3 DNA reads TGTGCCAGCAGCTTAGCTTTAAGGGCTGAAGCTTTCTTT.

The chain carries TRBV7-9 and TRBJ2-1; no clear D. With 1 base removed from V and 2 bases from J, the gap between germline ends came to 9 bases. CDR3 length: 15 amino acids. The germline V gene encodes CDR1 SEHNR and CDR2 FQNEAQ (reference sequence). The CDR3 nucleotides read TGTGCCAGCAGCTTAGGGCACTACCCCTACAATGAGCAGTTCTTC. This gives the protein CASSLGHYPYNEQFF.

This clone showed up just once. V gene TRBV4-1 combines with J gene TRBJ2-1; 11 nucleotides match TRBD2. V was clipped by 2 bases and J by 6 bases; unmatched bases: 6. The CDR3 spans 16 residues. Germline values: CDR1 MGHRA, CDR2 YSYEKL. For the CDR3, the DNA is TGCGCCAGCAGCCAAACAACCGGGACTAGCGGCAATGAGCAGTTCTTC. This encodes CASSQTTGTSGNEQFF.

V usage is TRBV19 and J usage is TRBJ2-7; 10 nucleotides line up with TRBD1. Germline V gene lookup returns CDR1 LNHDA and CDR2 SQIVND (reference sequence). V lost 10 bases and J lost 0; bases outside the gene matches: 6. This CDR3 comprises 14 residues. The CDR3 nucleotides read TGTGCCACCGGACAGGGGGGGTACTCCTACGAGCAGTACTTC. It yields the protein CATGQGGYSYEQYF.

The CDR3 DNA is TGTGCCAGCAACCCTTTAGCGGGAGGCCAAGAGACCCAGTACTTC. This codes for CASNPLAGGQETQYF. The rearrangement links TRBV7-9 to TRBJ2-5, with TRBD2 matching 10 bases. The CDR3 loop spans 15 amino acids. The germline V gene encodes CDR1 SEHNR and CDR2 FQNEAQ (reference sequence). Trimming removed 7 bases from V and 1 base from J; junction bases left unmatched: 6.

The genes are TRBV27 and TRBJ2-1; possible D gene TRBD2, 6 bases. The ends were cut back, 6 bases at V and 4 bases at J, with 19 bases in the middle. Germline V gene sequence: CDR1 MNHEY, CDR2 SMNVEV (reference sequence). There are 16 residues in the CDR3. The CDR3 bases are TGTGCCAGCAGCTATTATCTAGCGAGAGGGTACAATGAGCAGTTCTTC. Its translation is CASSYYLARGYNEQFF.

Concerning this clone: This sample also contains other DNA sequences that code for the same CDR3. The V and J genes are TRBV7-2 and TRBJ1-2, with 8 bases fitting TRBD1. The germline V gene has CDR1 SGHTA and CDR2 FQGNSA. After removal of 5 bases from V and 2 bases from J, the junction contained 4 bases not matched to a gene. This CDR3 has 14 residues. CDR3 sequence (DNA): TGTGCCAGCAGCCCACGACAGGGGAACTATGGCTACACCTTC. Translating it yields CASSPRQGNYGYTF.

This rearrangement joins TRBV5-1 to TRBJ1-1; tentatively, D is TRBD1 (5 bases). V lost 3 bases and J 1 base, leaving 13 bases between the germline ends. Per the germline V gene, CDR1 is SGHRS and CDR2 is YFSETQ. CDR3 length equals 15 residues. CDR3 sequence reads: CASSSYRDGNTEAFF. The CDR3, as DNA: TGCGCCAGCAGCTCGTACCGGGACGGGAACACTGAAGCTTTCTTT.

This chain joins TRBV6-1 and TRBJ2-1; 7 bases fit TRBD2. Trimming at V came to 2 bases and at J to 5 bases, leaving 9 bases not matched to a gene. CDR3 length: 16 amino acids. Germline CDR1 MNHNS, CDR2 SASEGT. The DNA for the CDR3 is TGTGCCAGCAGTGAATTGCGGCTAGCGGACGACAATGAGCAGTTCTTC. Its protein is CASSELRLADDNEQFF.

The table lists this clone with a count of one. The rearrangement links TRBV18 to TRBJ2-5; no firm D call. The V end was cut by 0 bases, the J end by 2 bases, with 10 bases between. The germline V gene has CDR1 KGHSH and CDR2 LQKENI. The CDR3 sequence is 15 residues long. The DNA of the CDR3 is TGTGCCAGCTCACCACCGCACCAAGAACAAGAGACCCAGTACTTC. It yields the protein CASSPPHQEQETQYF.

DNA for the CDR3: TGTGCCAGCAGCTCATGGACTGCCTACGAGCAGTACTTC. It specifies CASSSWTAYEQYF. The chain is built from TRBV11-2 and TRBJ2-7, with D perhaps TRBD2 (5 bases). Per the germline V gene, CDR1 is SGHAT and CDR2 is FQNNGV. V was trimmed by 4 bases and J by 2 bases, leaving 9 bases between them. The CDR3 has 13 amino acids.

J is TRBJ2-2 and V is TRBV13; no reliable D call. Deletions cut 4 bases from V and 3 bases from J, with 3 bases between. CDR3 length equals 12 residues. The V gene's germline CDR1 is PRHDT and CDR2 FYEKMQ (reference sequence). The CDR3 coding sequence is TGTGCCAGCAGCTCACACACCGGGGAGCTGTTTTTT. This translates into CASSSHTGELFF.

The rearrangement links TRBV27 to TRBJ2-1; TRBD2 agrees at 9 bases. V trimming: 5 bases; J trimming: 4 bases; junction bases outside the gene matches: 9. In germline, CDR1 is MNHEY, CDR2 SMNVEV (reference sequence). The CDR3 length is 16 residues. The CDR3 loop reads CASSASQSGGYNEQFF. The CDR3 DNA reads TGTGCCAGCAGTGCTAGCCAAAGCGGGGGGTACAATGAGCAGTTCTTC.

A remark on this clone: This sample includes further DNA sequences coding for the same CDR3. The V gene is TRBV6-5, the J gene TRBJ1-1; D not resolved. This CDR3 spans 14 amino acids. Germline CDR1 reads MNHEY; CDR2 reads SVGAGI. Between the trimmed V and J ends, which lost 0 bases and 1 base, there was a span of 6 bases. For the CDR3, the DNA is TGTGCCAGCAGTTACTCACCCAGGAACACTGAAGCTTTCTTT. Its translation is CASSYSPRNTEAFF.